Presented here are 8 T cell receptor beta chains from one specimen sequenced in a study of T cells in Graves' hyperthyroidism and ophthalmopathy. TCR beta CDR3 regions were amplified from RNA transcripts. An initial round of RT-PCR targeting the TCR CDR3 relied on the HTBI primer set. TCRdb reprocessed the multiplex PCR reads via MiXCR and lists one record per CDR3 protein. This table has under 400,000 distinct CDR3 sequences, 16% appearing once. Source material: blood. The receptors here all came from a young man with Graves' hyperthyroidism.

This clonotype was counted at least ten times. This chain links TRBV5-1 with TRBJ2-7; TRBD1 agrees at 8 bases. Germline assignment: CDR1 SGHRS and CDR2 YFSETQ. This CDR3 is built from 14 residues. The ends lost 4 bases at V and 6 bases at J; junction bases unmatched: 9. The CDR3 sequence is CASSEQGEMGEQYF. In DNA, the CDR3 is TGCGCCAGCAGCGAACAGGGGGAAATGGGCGAGCAGTACTTC. The full variable domain, with the rest looked up from reference TRBV5-1 and TRBJ2-7, is KAGVTQTPRYLIKTRGQQVTLSCSPISGHRSVSWYQQTPGQGLQFLFEYFSETQRNKGNFPGRFSGRQFSNSRSEMNVSTLELGDSALYLCASSEQGEMGEQYFGPGTRLTVT.

There are a few counts of this clonotype. This sequence joins TRBV4-2 and TRBJ2-1; D perhaps matches TRBD1 (5 bases). This CDR3 is built from 15 residues. Germline CDR1 and CDR2: LGHNA and YNFKEQ. V was clipped by 1 base and J by 6 bases, with 13 bases between them. CDR3 loop: CASSQVWTRGNEQFF. As DNA, the CDR3 is TGTGCCAGCAGCCAAGTTTGGACAAGGGGCAATGAGCAGTTCTTC.

This clonotype was counted ten times or more. V is TRBV6-1 and J is TRBJ2-5, with D hard to call. V was clipped by 7 bases and J by 2 bases, with 14 bases between them. The V gene's germline CDR1 is MNHNS and CDR2 SASEGT. The CDR3 extends over 14 amino acids. The CDR3 region has the DNA TGTGCCAGCATGGAAGTGACGAATCAAGAGACCCAGTACTTC. Residues: CASMEVTNQETQYF.

The chain recombines TRBV19 with TRBJ2-7; TRBD1 agrees at 10 bases. Germline V gene sequence: CDR1 LNHDA, CDR2 SQIVND (reference sequence). This CDR3 has 14 residues. With 7 bases clipped from V and 2 bases from J, the junction kept 5 bases outside the gene matches. CDR3 in amino acids: CASTVGTGAYEQYF. CDR3 bases: TGTGCCAGTACCGTCGGGACAGGGGCCTACGAGCAGTACTTC.

Turning to this clonotype: A read error may be the cause here, since a much bigger clone is one base away. The rearrangement links TRBV16 to TRBJ1-1; D is uncertain. Germline loops: CDR1 KGHSY, CDR2 FQNENV. The CDR3 runs 14 residues. CDR3 in DNA: TGTGCCAGCAGCCCCCCAGCGGGGAACGCTGAAGCTTTCTTT. This encodes CASSPPAGNAEAFF.

This chain joins TRBV11-2 and TRBJ2-5, with D possibly being TRBD2 (5 bases). CDR1 SGHAT and CDR2 FQNNGV come from the germline V gene. V lost 4 bases and J lost 7, with 16 bases in between. This CDR3 has 14 amino acids. CDR3 in DNA: TGTGCCAGCAGCTCCCGGACTGATTCTGGGACCCAGTACTTC. This codes for CASSSRTDSGTQYF.

This clonotype was detected ten times or more. CDR3: CATSEPTSGSIDEQFF. CDR3 in DNA: TGTGCCACCAGTGAACCGACTAGCGGGAGTATCGATGAGCAGTTCTTC. The rearrangement joins TRBV24-1 to TRBJ2-1; 12 bases agree with TRBD2. The CDR3 spans 16 residues. J was trimmed by 8 bases and V by 4 bases; bases with no gene match: 8. CDR1 is KGHDR and CDR2 is SFDVKD in the germline V gene.

This clonotype was counted many times. The chain joins TRBV28 to TRBJ1-4; D might be TRBD1 (5 bases). Trimming shortened V by 6 bases and J by 2 bases, and 22 bases separated the two germline ends. Germline values: CDR1 MDHEN, CDR2 SYDVKM. The CDR3 consists of 18 residues. The CDR3 loop reads CASSSTGRWGSTNEKLFF. The DNA of the CDR3 is TGTGCCAGCAGCTCCACGGGACGCTGGGGTTCTACTAATGAAAAACTGTTTTTT. Supplemented by reference TRBV28 and TRBJ1-4, the full variable domain reads DVKVTQSSRYLVKRTGEKVFLECVQDMDHENMFWYRQDPGLGLRLIYFSYDVKMKEKGDIPEGYSVSREKKERFSLILESASTNQTSMYLCASSSTGRWGSTNEKLFFGSGTQLSVL.